The 21 T cell receptor beta chains below were found in one sample sequenced in a study of shared clonotypes between healthy human individuals. The assay was immunoSEQ multiplex PCR, and TCRdb's table has in-frame clones only and misses some. The top ten clones hold more than 0.35% of a sample with about 2.3 million clones, about nine tenths of them seen once. Sequencing input: naive CD4+ T cells from PBMCs. As for subset: CD45RA+ positively selected. The origin of the receptors is a man aged 18-30 years in good health. Some clones in this sample may be carry-over from other donors' samples.

The rearrangement links TRBV4-1 to TRBJ2-5; the match to TRBD2 covers 11 bases. From germline, CDR1 is MGHRA and CDR2 YSYEKL. CDR3 length: 16 residues. Trimming cost V 2 bases and J 5 bases; bases outside gene matches: 7. CDR3 amino acids: CASSQFLWTSGETQYF. Here the CDR3 DNA reads TGCGCCAGCAGCCAATTTCTATGGACTAGCGGGGAGACCCAGTACTTC.

This clone has a single count. The rearrangement joins TRBV11-3 to TRBJ1-1; TRBD1 matches 7 bases. In germline, CDR1 is SGHNT, CDR2 YENEEA. V shed 5 bases and J 5 bases; nucleotides not matched to a gene: 17. CDR3 length: 17 amino acids. Here the CDR3 DNA reads TGTGCCAGCAGCCCCGGTGGGCGTGAGGGGGCGGAGACTGAAGCTTTCTTT. Its protein product is CASSPGGREGAETEAFF. Filled out from reference TRBV11-3 and TRBJ1-1, the complete variable domain reads EAGVVQSPRYKIIEKKQPVAFWCNPISGHNTLYWYLQNLGQGPELLIRYENEEAVDDSQLPKDRFSAERLKGVDSTLKIQPAELGDSAVYLCASSPGGREGAETEAFFGQGTRLTVV.

The chain uses TRBV28 and TRBJ2-7; 10 nucleotides align to TRBD2. Germline V gene sequence: CDR1 MDHEN, CDR2 SYDVKM. The CDR3 has 15 residues. With V trimmed by 3 bases and J by 7 bases, 9 bases remained unmatched. The CDR3 region is CASSFLAGVPKEQYF. The CDR3 DNA is TGTGCCAGCAGTTTTCTAGCGGGAGTCCCTAAAGAGCAGTACTTC.

This rearrangement joins TRBV4-2 to TRBJ2-1; TRBD2 agrees at 9 bases. The CDR3 consists of 19 residues. Germline V gives CDR1 LGHNA, CDR2 YNFKEQ. With 0 bases clipped from V and 2 bases from J, the junction kept 11 bases outside the gene matches. The CDR3 loop reads CASSQEGGMGTSPYNEQFF. CDR3 coding DNA: TGTGCCAGCAGCCAAGAAGGGGGGATGGGGACTAGCCCCTACAATGAGCAGTTCTTC.

This chain connects TRBV5-1 to TRBJ2-7; tentative D call: TRBD1 (6 bases). This CDR3 contains 15 residues. V was pared by 1 base and J by 2 bases, with 13 bases between. CDR1 SGHRS and CDR2 YFSETQ come from the germline V gene. CDR3 in DNA: TGCGCCAGCAGCTTGCGGCAGGGGAGCACCTACGAGCAGTACTTC. Protein: CASSLRQGSTYEQYF.

A remark on this clone: Other DNA sequences from this sample encode an identical CDR3 as well. The chain uses TRBV5-1 and TRBJ1-1, with D possibly TRBD1 on 5 matching bases. V was clipped by 1 base and J by 3 bases, with 10 bases between them. Germline-derived CDR1 and CDR2 are SGHRS and YFSETQ. CDR3 length: 14 amino acids. The CDR3 bases are TGCGCCAGCAGCTTGAAGGGGCAGGACACTGAAGCTTTCTTT. Translation gives CASSLKGQDTEAFF.

V is TRBV28 and J is TRBJ2-7, with TRBD2 as a possible D gene (5 bases). The CDR3 spans 12 residues. Looked up from germline, CDR1 is MDHEN and CDR2 is SYDVKM. Trimming took 6 bases from V and 6 from J, leaving 12 bases between them. Here the CDR3 DNA reads TGTGCCAGCAGCCGGACTTCTTCCGAGCAGTACTTC. Protein: CASSRTSSEQYF.

The chain uses TRBV6-4 and TRBJ1-4; D perhaps matches TRBD1 (5 bases). This CDR3 has 18 residues. CDR1 and CDR2 (germline): MRHNA, SNTAGT. Between the trimmed V and J ends, which lost 0 bases and 0 bases, there was a span of 14 bases. CDR3 in amino acids: CASSDSSRAIPTNEKLFF. The CDR3 DNA sequence: TGTGCCAGCAGTGACTCATCCAGGGCTATACCAACTAATGAAAAACTGTTTTTT.

The V and J genes are TRBV7-2 and TRBJ2-5; 7 bases line up with TRBD2. The V segment lost 0 bases and the J segment 4 bases; nucleotides outside the gene matches: 5. The CDR3 length is 15 residues. Germline CDR1 is SGHTA and CDR2 is FQGNSA. CDR3 sequence reads: CASSLAGGQGETQYF. CDR3 DNA sequence: TGTGCCAGCAGCTTAGCGGGAGGGCAGGGAGAGACCCAGTACTTC.

This chain uses TRBV11-2 with TRBJ2-2, with D maybe TRBD2 (6 bases). V was pared by 6 bases and J by 6 bases, with 23 bases between. Germline lookup yields CDR1 SGHAT and CDR2 FQNNGV. The CDR3 length is 17 residues. Here the CDR3 DNA reads TGTGCCAGCAGGCTCGGGGGAACAGCGCCGGTCTCCGGGGAGCTGTTTTTT. It specifies CASRLGGTAPVSGELFF.

To note about this clone: This sample includes further DNA sequences coding for the same CDR3. V and J are TRBV5-1 and TRBJ1-2, with a tentative D call TRBD1 (6 bases). In germline, CDR1 is SGHRS, CDR2 YFSETQ. V gave up 0 bases and J gave up 6 bases, with 9 bases separating them. The CDR3 covers 13 residues. The CDR3 DNA is TGCGCCAGCAGCTTGGGGGCAGGGGATGGCTACACCTTC. Its protein product is CASSLGAGDGYTF. The variable domain in full, completed from reference TRBV5-1 and TRBJ1-2, reads KAGVTQTPRYLIKTRGQQVTLSCSPISGHRSVSWYQQTPGQGLQFLFEYFSETQRNKGNFPGRFSGRQFSNSRSEMNVSTLELGDSALYLCASSLGAGDGYTFGSGTRLTVV.

The V call is TRBV5-4, the J call TRBJ1-1; D perhaps matches TRBD1 (6 bases). CDR3 size: 15 residues. Per germline, CDR1 SGHNT and CDR2 YYREEE (reference sequence). V shed 4 bases and J shed 0 bases, with 13 bases lying between them. CDR3 residues: CASSKDSSMNTEAFF. CDR3 sequence (DNA): TGTGCCAGCAGCAAGGACAGCAGCATGAACACTGAAGCTTTCTTT.

The genes are TRBV19 and TRBJ1-6; possibly TRBD1 for D (6 bases). Germline-derived CDR1 and CDR2 are LNHDA and SQIVND (reference sequence). The CDR3 spans 15 residues. Trimming pared 7 bases from V and 4 bases from J, leaving 14 bases between. The CDR3 DNA sequence: TGTGCCAGTACCCAGGACAGTTATTATAATTCACCCCTCCACTTT. It codes for CASTQDSYYNSPLHF.

The genes are TRBV5-1 and TRBJ2-3, with D unclear. V was trimmed by 3 bases and J by 2 bases, leaving 13 bases between them. The CDR3 runs 15 residues. In germline, CDR1 is SGHRS, CDR2 YFSETQ. The DNA for the CDR3 is TGCGCCAGCAGCTCAGACCGCCTCAACACAGATACGCAGTATTTT. Translating gives CASSSDRLNTDTQYF.

The rearrangement joins TRBV6-1 to TRBJ1-1; tentative D call: TRBD1 (5 bases). The germline CDR1 and CDR2 sequences are MNHNS and SASEGT. The CDR3 loop spans 15 amino acids. Trimming shortened V by 2 bases and J by 0 bases, and 10 bases separated the two germline ends. The chain's CDR3 is CASSEPGRMNTEAFF. In DNA form, the CDR3 reads TGTGCCAGCAGTGAACCGGGACGGATGAACACTGAAGCTTTCTTT.

The CDR3 DNA sequence: TGTGCCTGGAAGTGGGGTATAAATGAAAAACTGTTTTTT. Protein sequence: CAWKWGINEKLFF. The chain couples TRBV30 to TRBJ1-4; D ambiguous. CDR1 is GTSNPN and CDR2 is SVGIG in the germline V gene (reference sequence). This CDR3 spans 13 amino acids. V lost 4 bases and J 5 bases, leaving 11 bases between the germline ends.

The V call is TRBV2, the J call TRBJ2-7, with TRBD2 matching over 8 bases. Germline CDR1 is SNHLY and CDR2 is FYNNEI. Trimming cost V 6 bases and J 2 bases; bases outside gene matches: 6. The CDR3 runs to 14 residues. The chain's CDR3 is CASRQRESTYEQYF. Here the CDR3 DNA reads TGTGCCAGCAGGCAGCGGGAGTCTACCTACGAGCAGTACTTC.

The chain couples TRBV5-3 to TRBJ2-5; D gene uncertain. TRBV5-3 is placed among ORFs of uncertain function. The CDR3 totals 13 residues. Trimming left V 0 bases short and J 5 bases short, with 8 bases between. The CDR3 DNA follows: TGTGCCAGAAGCTTGGTGGGTGTGGAGACCCAGTACTTC. It is translated as CARSLVGVETQYF.

The J gene is TRBJ1-4, the V gene TRBV27, with D uncertain. In germline, CDR1 is MNHEY, CDR2 SMNVEV (reference sequence). The CDR3 is 16 residues long. Trimming left V 5 bases short and J 0 bases short, with 13 bases between. The chain's CDR3 is CASSATSTTTNEKLFF. Here the CDR3 DNA reads TGTGCCAGCAGTGCCACCTCGACTACAACTAATGAAAAACTGTTTTTT.

The rearrangement links TRBV9 to TRBJ1-3, with 9 nucleotides matching TRBD1. Germline V lookup: CDR1 SGDLS, CDR2 YYNGEE. The CDR3 covers 15 residues. The V segment lost 8 bases and the J segment 2 bases; nucleotides outside the gene matches: 8. This CDR3 is CASGPQGAPGNTIYF. The CDR3 DNA sequence: TGTGCCAGTGGACCACAGGGGGCGCCTGGAAACACCATATATTTT.

About this clone itself: The same CDR3 arises from other DNA sequences in this sample as well. The chain employs TRBV29-1 and TRBJ1-1, with no clear D. Per germline, CDR1 SQVTM and CDR2 ANQGSEA. The CDR3 has 12 amino acids. The V and J ends lost 4 bases and 1 base respectively, with 7 bases between them. CDR3 in DNA: TGCAGCGTTGGTCGAGGGAACACTGAAGCTTTCTTT. Translation: CSVGRGNTEAFF.